The clone carrying this TCR beta chain was detected many times. The antigen remains unidentified. 5'RACE with 10-nucleotide random UMIs generated the cDNA. From 15-18 subjects, over 170 million TCR-beta sequences were obtained in each sequencing run. MiXCR was run by TCRdb on the 5' RACE reads, yielding one entry per CDR3 protein. This table holds about 80,000 distinct CDR3 sequences, approximately 5% found once. Germline-derived CDR1 and CDR2 are SGHRS and YFSETQ. V was pared by 4 bases and J by 5 bases, with 11 bases of the junction left unmatched. The CDR3 consists of 15 residues. These data originate in a study of neurological immune-mediated disorders. Study-wide results and caveats: HTLV-1-associated myelopathy had the most TCR clonal expansion, whereas multiple sclerosis had the least (lower than in healthy controls).

This receptor was obtained from a woman under 40 with multiple sclerosis. The sequencing input was PBMCs. The chain has TRBV5-1 and TRBJ1-1; 7 positions match TRBD1. The CDR3 region has the DNA TGCGCCAGCAGCCGCACTCCAGGGGGGGATACTGAAGCTTTCTTT. It encodes CASSRTPGGDTEAFF. Full variable domain (missing parts from reference TRBV5-1 and TRBJ1-1): KAGVTQTPRYLIKTRGQQVTLSCSPISGHRSVSWYQQTPGQGLQFLFEYFSETQRNKGNFPGRFSGRQFSNSRSEMNVSTLELGDSALYLCASSRTPGGDTEAFFGQGTRLTVV.